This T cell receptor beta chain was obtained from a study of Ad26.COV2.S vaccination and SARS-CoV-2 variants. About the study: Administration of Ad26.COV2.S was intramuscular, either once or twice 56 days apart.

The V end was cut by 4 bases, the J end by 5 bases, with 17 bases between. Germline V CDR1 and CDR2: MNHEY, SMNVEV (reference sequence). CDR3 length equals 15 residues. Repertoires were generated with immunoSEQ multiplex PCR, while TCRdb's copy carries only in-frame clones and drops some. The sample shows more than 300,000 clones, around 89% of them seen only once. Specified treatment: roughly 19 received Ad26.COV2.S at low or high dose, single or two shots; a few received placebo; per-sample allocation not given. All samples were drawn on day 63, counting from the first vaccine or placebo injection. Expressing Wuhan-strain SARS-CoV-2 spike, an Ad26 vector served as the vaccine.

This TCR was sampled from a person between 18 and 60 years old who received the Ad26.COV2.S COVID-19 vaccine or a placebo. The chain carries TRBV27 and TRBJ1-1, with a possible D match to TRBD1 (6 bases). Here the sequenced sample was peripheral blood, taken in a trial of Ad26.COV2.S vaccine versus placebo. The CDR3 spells CASSSPRGGRTEAFF. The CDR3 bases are TGTGCCAGCAGTTCCCCCCGTGGGGGCCGAACTGAAGCTTTCTTT.